What follows are 10 T cell receptor beta chains derived from one specimen sequenced in a study of pediatric ulcerative colitis. Sequenced by immunoSEQ multiplex PCR; TCRdb stores in-frame clones only, minus some. The data show some 50,000 clones, about 78% seen once. Rectal tissue came from one to two pinch biopsies taken at colonoscopy. The specimen was gut tissue. All receptors derive from a girl aged 5 to 17 with moderate ulcerative colitis.

The gene calls are TRBV20-1 and TRBJ1-2; D possibly corresponds to TRBD1 (5 bases). Trimming stripped 6 bases from V and 4 bases from J, with 9 bases between. Germline V CDR1 and CDR2: DFQATT, SNEGSKA (reference sequence). The CDR3 covers 11 residues. CDR3 protein: CSAMTVYGYTF. As DNA, the CDR3 is TGCAGTGCCATGACAGTCTATGGCTACACCTTC.

This clone has a single count. V usage is TRBV14 and J usage is TRBJ2-7, with D unresolved. With 3 bases removed from V and 3 bases from J, the gap between germline ends came to 6 bases. Germline V gene lookup returns CDR1 SGHDN and CDR2 FVKESK. The CDR3 totals 12 residues. The CDR3 DNA is TGTGCCAGCAGCCAGGTGGGCTACGAGCAGTACTTC. Protein: CASSQVGYEQYF. The full variable domain, in which reference TRBV14 and TRBJ2-7 provide the parts outside the CDR3, is EAGVTQFPSHSVIEKGQTVTLRCDPISGHDNLYWYRRVMGKEIKFLLHFVKESKQDESGMPNNRFLAERTGGTYSTLKVQPAELEDSGVYFCASSQVGYEQYFGPGTRLTVT.

The rearrangement links TRBV6-5 to TRBJ2-1, with D perhaps matching TRBD1 (5 bases). V lost 6 bases and J lost 0, with 6 bases in between. The CDR3 loop spans 13 amino acids. The germline V gene has CDR1 MNHEY and CDR2 SVGAGI. For the CDR3, the DNA is TGTGCCAGCAGAGGGGACTCCTACAATGAGCAGTTCTTC. Translating it yields CASRGDSYNEQFF.

This sequence joins TRBV4-1 and TRBJ1-2, with no clear D. CDR3 length: 13 amino acids. V lost 0 bases to trimming and J lost 5 bases, with 7 bases between them. Germline-derived CDR1 and CDR2 are MGHRA and YSYEKL. CDR3 loop: CASSQERGYGYTF. DNA for the CDR3: TGCGCCAGCAGCCAAGAACGAGGGTATGGCTACACCTTC.

Only a few counts were recorded for this clone. The chain carries TRBV2 and TRBJ1-2, with TRBD1 matching over 8 bases. Germline assignment: CDR1 SNHLY and CDR2 FYNNEI. J lost 1 base, V lost 7 bases, and 8 bases had no gene match. The CDR3 totals 15 residues. The CDR3 reads CASTGPTGDNYGYTF. The CDR3 DNA reads as TGTGCCAGCACCGGACCGACAGGGGATAACTATGGCTACACCTTC. Drawing the rest from reference TRBV2 and TRBJ1-2, the complete variable domain is EPEVTQTPSHQVTQMGQEVILRCVPISNHLYFYWYRQILGQKVEFLVSFYNNEISEKSEIFDDQFSVERPDGSNFTLKIRSTKLEDSAMYFCASTGPTGDNYGYTFGSGTRLTVV.

The chain uses TRBV30 and TRBJ1-6; TRBD1 is a possible D gene (5 bases). This CDR3 comprises 16 residues. The germline V gene has CDR1 GTSNPN and CDR2 SVGIG (reference sequence). V shed 4 bases and J shed 10 bases, with 23 bases lying between them. The CDR3 protein is CAWTSPGVGVRSPLHF. The CDR3 DNA reads as TGTGCCTGGACTTCACCTGGTGTGGGGGTACGCTCACCCCTCCACTTT.

This sequence joins TRBV5-4 and TRBJ2-7; D ambiguous. The CDR3 is 12 amino acids. Per the germline V gene, CDR1 is SGHNT and CDR2 is YYREEE (reference sequence). V was shortened by 4 bases and J by 7 bases, with 12 bases between the two germline ends. CDR3 sequence: CASSTPDLEQYF. As DNA, the CDR3 is TGTGCCAGCAGCACCCCTGACTTGGAGCAGTACTTC.

The chain recombines TRBV11-3 with TRBJ2-2; D is uncertain. The CDR3 runs 14 residues. Per the germline V gene, CDR1 is SGHNT and CDR2 is YENEEA. With 5 bases removed from V and 5 bases from J, the gap between germline ends came to 12 bases. CDR3 nucleotides: TGTGCCAGCAGCCCCCGGAGTTGGACCGGGGAGCTGTTTTTT. Translated, it gives CASSPRSWTGELFF.

The chain has TRBV15 and TRBJ2-1, with 14 bases identical to TRBD2. The CDR3 length is 15 residues. Germline CDR1 and CDR2: LNHNV and YYDKDF (reference sequence). V lost 5 bases, J lost 8 bases, and 5 bases stayed unmatched. DNA of the CDR3: TGTGCCACCAGCCACAGACTAGCGGGGGGGCATGAGCAGTTCTTC. Protein sequence: CATSHRLAGGHEQFF.

Only a few counts were recorded for this clone. V usage is TRBV19 and J usage is TRBJ1-1; D possibly corresponds to TRBD1 (6 bases). V was shortened by 6 bases and J by 7 bases, with 9 bases between the two germline ends. CDR1 LNHDA and CDR2 SQIVND come from the germline V gene (reference sequence). The CDR3 sequence is 11 residues long. The CDR3 loop reads CASSSRGEAFF. As DNA, the CDR3 is TGTGCCAGTAGCTCCAGGGGTGAAGCTTTCTTT.